The present T cell receptor beta chain was sequenced within a study of T cells in Graves' hyperthyroidism and ophthalmopathy. This CDR3 is built from 13 residues. V was shortened by 4 bases and J by 0 bases, with 7 bases between the two germline ends. CDR1 and CDR2 (germline): SQVTM, ANQGSEA. This clonotype appeared a few times. What it binds is unknown. Cells are PBMCs isolated from roughly 9.2 ml of fresh blood. TCR beta CDR3 regions were amplified from RNA. The primer set for the first-round RT-PCR of the TCR CDR3 was HTBI. TCRdb recomputed calls from the multiplex PCR reads with MiXCR, one row per CDR3 protein. The sample lists approximately 400,000 distinct CDR3 sequences; 15% to 17% were seen once. Study-wide points: Blood also held most thyroid clonotypes expanded beyond 0.001.

The V and J genes are TRBV29-1 and TRBJ2-1, with unresolved D. Sample: blood. The clonotype was recovered from a woman aged 18 to 35 with Graves' hyperthyroidism that later progressed to Graves' ophthalmopathy. CDR3 in amino acids: CSVASSSYNEQFF. Here the CDR3 DNA reads TGCAGCGTTGCGTCCAGCTCCTACAATGAGCAGTTCTTC.